This TCR beta chain was documented in a study of siplizumab effects on memory and regulatory T cells. Study-wide points: Treatment with siplizumab left mappable alloreactive CD4+ clones averaging roughly 70% Treg-derived, compared with around 26% in controls.

Worth noting for this clone: The antigen remains unidentified.

The method was immunoSEQ multiplex PCR; TCRdb's version includes in-frame clones alone and lacks a portion of them. The sample has 60,000 to 80,000 clones; approximately 87% are singletons. The source is a human donor in good health. Sequencing was done on a sample of memory CD4+ T cells sorted from blood.

Here the CDR3 reads CASSLGQRGQETQYF. CDR3 nucleotide sequence: TGTGCCAGCAGCTTAGGACAACGGGGACAAGAGACCCAGTACTTC. The chain joins TRBV7-2 to TRBJ2-5, with TRBD2 as a possible D gene (5 bases). There are 15 residues in the CDR3. Germline CDR1 and CDR2: SGHTA and FQGNSA. V lost 1 base, J lost 2 bases, and 11 bases lay in between.